The sequence of this T cell receptor beta chain was determined in a study of early T cells in non-severe SARS-CoV-2 infection. The protocol attached unique molecular identifiers to individual cDNA molecules. One entry per CDR3 protein, called by TCRdb with MiXCR from the 5' RACE reads. The sample shows roughly 60,000 distinct CDR3 sequences, 11% of them seen only once. Germline V gene sequence: CDR1 SEHNR, CDR2 FQNEAQ (reference sequence). This CDR3 is 14 amino acids long. With 0 bases removed from V and 2 bases from J, the gap between germline ends came to 7 bases. This TCR came from an adult who was a healthcare worker with PCR-confirmed SARS-CoV-2 infection or an uninfected control (not recorded which). Here the sequenced sample was whole blood, taken at baseline. The rearrangement joins TRBV7-9 to TRBJ1-1; D gene ambiguous. CDR3: CASSLAVGNTEAFF. The CDR3 DNA reads as TGTGCCAGCAGCTTAGCCGTAGGCAACACTGAAGCTTTCTTT.